Following are 7 T cell receptor beta chains from one sample sequenced in a study of response to subunit inactivated influenza vaccine. TCRdb passed the RT-PCR reads through MiXCR, listing each CDR3 protein once. The sample shows about 540,000 distinct CDR3 sequences, roughly 25% of them seen only once. This sample was shared with a second study, whose subject was T cells expressing NK-cell markers. Per that study: In generating TCR beta cDNA, 5'RACE template switching with UMIs was used.

Source: CD4+ T cells sorted from PBMCs, taken less than 13 days after vaccination. Receptor source: a man aged 50-59 years who received an inactivated influenza vaccine.

This clonotype was seen many times. The V call is TRBV12-3 or TRBV12-4, the J call TRBJ2-7, with 7 bases matching TRBD1. The length of the CDR3 is 13 residues. Trimming cost V 1 base and J 3 bases; bases outside gene matches: 0. The DNA for the CDR3 is TGTGCCAGCAGTTTAGGGGACAGCTACGAGCAGTACTTC. Amino acid sequence: CASSLGDSYEQYF.

The chain uses TRBV4-3 and TRBJ2-3; the match to TRBD2 covers 12 bases. Trimming removed 4 bases from V and 4 bases from J; junction bases left unmatched: 15. The CDR3 spans 19 residues. Germline V gene data show CDR1 as LGHNA and CDR2 as YSLEER. CDR3 loop: CASSRRLGLAGRQADTQYF. As DNA, the CDR3 is TGCGCCAGCAGCCGCCGGCTCGGACTAGCGGGGCGGCAGGCAGATACGCAGTATTTT.

This clonotype was picked up many times. The chain joins TRBV29-1 to TRBJ2-3; D is unclear. The V gene lost 5 bases and the J gene lost 0 bases, with 9 bases spanning the gap. In germline, CDR1 is SQVTM, CDR2 ANQGSEA. CDR3 length equals 13 residues. The CDR3 loop reads CSVLTFSTDTQYF. In nucleotides, the CDR3 is TGCAGCGTTCTCACTTTTAGCACAGATACGCAGTATTTT.

This clonotype has a count of ten or more. The V and J genes are TRBV5-1 and TRBJ2-1; a weak D match, TRBD1 (5 bases). Trimming stripped 0 bases from V and 4 bases from J, with 8 bases between. The CDR3 has 14 residues. Germline-derived CDR1 and CDR2 are SGHRS and YFSETQ. This chain's CDR3 is CASSLDRGYNEQFF. The CDR3 DNA reads TGCGCCAGCAGCTTGGATAGGGGTTACAATGAGCAGTTCTTC.

V is TRBV7-2 and J is TRBJ2-1; D call uncertain. V dropped 4 bases and J dropped 8 bases, with 15 bases sitting between them. The CDR3 covers 14 residues. Per the germline V gene, CDR1 is SGHTA and CDR2 is FQGNSA. CDR3 protein: CASSWVSSAHEQFF. CDR3 DNA sequence: TGTGCCAGCAGCTGGGTAAGTTCAGCCCATGAGCAGTTCTTC.

This clonotype appeared a few times. The CDR3 region is CASSPDQDYGYTF. The CDR3 coding sequence is TGTGCCAGCTCACCCGACCAAGACTATGGCTACACCTTC. The chain couples TRBV18 to TRBJ1-2; D call uncertain. Germline values: CDR1 KGHSH, CDR2 LQKENI. Deletions cut 3 bases from V and 3 bases from J, with 8 bases between. This CDR3 is built from 13 residues.

This rearrangement joins TRBV27 to TRBJ2-5, with 7 bases aligning to TRBD1. Germline V lookup: CDR1 MNHEY, CDR2 SMNVEV (reference sequence). The CDR3 is 14 amino acids. V lost 5 bases to trimming and J lost 4 bases; unmatched junction nucleotides: 7. The CDR3 region has the DNA TGTGCCAGCAGTATCGGGACAGCTAGAGAGACCCAGTACTTC. Protein sequence: CASSIGTARETQYF.